These 32 T cell receptor beta chains were all obtained from the same sample, sequenced in a study of blood T cell repertoires in COVID-19. The data were produced by immunoSEQ multiplex PCR, yet TCRdb's version contains in-frame clones alone and is incomplete. The repertoire includes roughly 250,000 clones, less than 90% of them detected once, and about an eighth sits in the top ten. What was sequenced was peripheral blood. The receptors here all came from a woman aged 25 to 39 with COVID-19, enrolled during active disease.

The V gene is TRBV27, the J gene TRBJ1-1, with D perhaps matching TRBD1 (6 bases). The CDR3 loop spans 13 amino acids. Per the germline V gene, CDR1 is MNHEY and CDR2 is SMNVEV (reference sequence). Trimming pared 5 bases from V and 3 bases from J, leaving 10 bases between. Here the CDR3 DNA reads TGTGCCAGCAGTCACAACAGGGACACTGAAGCTTTCTTT. This gives the protein CASSHNRDTEAFF.

This clone was seen a single time. The rearrangement uses TRBV3-1 (or the pseudogene TRBV3-2) and TRBJ2-7; maybe TRBD2 (6 bases). Trimming cost V 1 base and J 0 bases, with 10 bases left between them. The CDR3 is 15 amino acids. CDR1 is LGHDT, CDR2 YNNKEL, per germline (reference sequence). Here the CDR3 DNA reads TGTGCCAGCAGCCAAGGACGGGGGAGCTCCTACGAGCAGTACTTC. Protein product: CASSQGRGSSYEQYF.

CDR3 DNA sequence: TGTGCCAGCTCACCACTGGGGGCAGCCCTCACAGATACGCAGTATTTT. This gives the protein CASSPLGAALTDTQYF. The rearrangement uses TRBV18 and TRBJ2-3, with D possibly being TRBD1 (6 bases). The CDR3 is 16 amino acids. Trimming shortened V by 1 base and J by 2 bases, and 13 bases separated the two germline ends. Germline CDR1 is KGHSH and CDR2 is LQKENI. The complete variable domain, with remaining parts taken from reference TRBV18 and TRBJ2-3, reads NAGVMQNPRHLVRRRGQEARLRCSPMKGHSHVYWYRQLPEEGLKFMVYLQKENIIDESGMPKERFSAEFPKEGPSILRIQQVVRGDSAAYFCASSPLGAALTDTQYFGPGTRLTVL.

The rearrangement joins TRBV19 to TRBJ1-5, with D tentatively TRBD1 (5 bases). V shed 5 bases and J shed 2 bases, with 10 bases lying between them. This CDR3 region has 14 residues. Germline values: CDR1 LNHDA, CDR2 SQIVND (reference sequence). The CDR3 region has the DNA TGTGCCAGTAGTTTTCAGGGTCGCAATCAGCCCCAGCATTTT. It codes for CASSFQGRNQPQHF.

This clone was seen only once. The chain links TRBV27 to TRBJ2-2; D unresolved. In germline, CDR1 is MNHEY, CDR2 SMNVEV (reference sequence). This CDR3 is built from 15 residues. The V end lost 4 bases, the J end lost 7 bases, and 16 bases lay between the germline ends. The CDR3 DNA follows: TGTGCCAGCAGTTCTACGCCTTGGGCAAGCGGGGAGCTGTTTTTT. Protein: CASSSTPWASGELFF.

V usage is TRBV5-4 and J usage is TRBJ2-3; 10 bases fit TRBD2. The CDR3 length is 18 residues. Germline loops: CDR1 SGHNT, CDR2 YYREEE (reference sequence). Germline trimming cut 4 bases from V and 5 bases from J; bases unmatched to any gene: 16. The CDR3 is CASSRTARLAGDGDTQYF. DNA of the CDR3: TGTGCCAGCAGCAGGACGGCGCGGCTAGCGGGGGATGGAGATACGCAGTATTTT.

The chain has TRBV19 and TRBJ2-7; perhaps TRBD1 as D (5 bases). The germline V gene has CDR1 LNHDA and CDR2 SQIVND (reference sequence). The CDR3 has 14 amino acids. V dropped 3 bases and J dropped 3 bases, with 12 bases sitting between them. The CDR3 is CASSIGVQGYEQYF. CDR3 bases: TGTGCCAGTAGTATTGGGGTGCAGGGCTACGAGCAGTACTTC.

The chain recombines TRBV10-2 with TRBJ2-7; 9 positions agree with TRBD1. The germline CDR1 and CDR2 sequences are WSHSY and SAAADI. This CDR3 has 15 amino acids. The V segment lost 3 bases and the J segment 1 base; nucleotides outside the gene matches: 4. The CDR3 DNA is TGCGCCAGCAGTGACCCCGGGACAGGGTCCTACGAGCAGTACTTC. It encodes CASSDPGTGSYEQYF.

The rearrangement joins TRBV19 to TRBJ2-5; TRBD1 might be the D (5 bases). The V end lost 3 bases, the J end lost 1 base, and 18 bases lay between the germline ends. The CDR3 is made up of 17 amino acids. The germline V gene encodes CDR1 LNHDA and CDR2 SQIVND (reference sequence). Here the CDR3 reads CASSIWGLRSPQETQYF. CDR3 DNA sequence: TGTGCCAGTAGTATTTGGGGCTTAAGAAGCCCCCAAGAGACCCAGTACTTC.

The chain combines TRBV4-1 with TRBJ2-7; D might be TRBD1 (6 bases). Germline loops: CDR1 MGHRA, CDR2 YSYEKL. The CDR3 is 15 amino acids. Trimming shortened V by 1 base and J by 7 bases, and 17 bases separated the two germline ends. The CDR3 nucleotides read TGCGCCAGCAGCCAAGGTCAGGGCCCAACAGGGGAGCAGTACTTC. It is translated as CASSQGQGPTGEQYF.

The chain uses TRBV19 and TRBJ1-1; TRBD1 might be the D (6 bases). The germline V gene encodes CDR1 LNHDA and CDR2 SQIVND (reference sequence). The CDR3 is 13 amino acids. The V gene lost 3 bases and the J gene lost 6 bases, with 11 bases spanning the gap. For the CDR3, the DNA is TGTGCCAGTAGTATCGGCAGGGGATCTGAAGCTTTCTTT. This translates into CASSIGRGSEAFF.

V and J are TRBV29-1 and TRBJ2-7; D gene ambiguous. The CDR3 sequence is 13 residues long. The V end lost 7 bases, the J end lost 7 bases, and 20 bases lay between the germline ends. Germline CDR1 is SQVTM and CDR2 is ANQGSEA. This CDR3 reads CSAALEPLWEQYF. The CDR3 DNA sequence: TGCAGCGCCGCCCTGGAGCCCCTCTGGGAGCAGTACTTC.

V is TRBV7-7 and J is TRBJ2-5; 7 positions match TRBD2. After removal of 1 base from V and 3 bases from J, the junction contained 5 bases not matched to a gene. This CDR3 is built from 15 residues. The V gene's germline CDR1 is SSHAT and CDR2 FNYEAQ (reference sequence). The DNA for the CDR3 is TGTGCCAGCAGCTTAGTTCCGGGGAGGGAAGAGACCCAGTACTTC. It specifies CASSLVPGREETQYF.

The rearrangement joins TRBV29-1 to TRBJ2-5; no definite D call. This CDR3 comprises 13 residues. Per the germline V gene, CDR1 is SQVTM and CDR2 is ANQGSEA. V was clipped by 1 base and J by 2 bases, with 8 bases between them. In nucleotides, the CDR3 is TGCAGCGTTGAAGTTGGAGCGCAAGAGACCCAGTACTTC. Its protein product is CSVEVGAQETQYF.

The CDR3 sequence is CASSLGGGAPYEQYF. CDR3 DNA: TGCGCCAGCAGCTTGGGCGGCGGTGCTCCGTACGAGCAGTACTTC. J is TRBJ2-7 and V is TRBV5-1; D not resolved. The ends were cut back, 0 bases at V and 4 bases at J, with 14 bases in the middle. From germline, CDR1 is SGHRS and CDR2 YFSETQ. The CDR3 is 15 residues long.

This CDR3 reads CASSHAGATYEQYF. Here the CDR3 DNA reads TGTGCCAGCAGCCACGCAGGGGCAACCTACGAGCAGTACTTC. The chain carries TRBV7-6 and TRBJ2-7; weak D call: TRBD1 (6 bases). V was cut by 5 bases and J by 2 bases, with 13 bases left in between. Germline V gene sequence: CDR1 SGHVS, CDR2 FNYEAQ. The CDR3 sequence is 14 residues long.

This chain connects TRBV7-8 to TRBJ2-1, with TRBD2 matching 15 bases. This CDR3 is built from 17 residues. V lost 3 bases to trimming and J lost 6 bases; unmatched junction nucleotides: 6. Germline-derived CDR1 and CDR2 are SGHVS and FQNEAQ. CDR3 DNA sequence: TGTGCCAGCAGCTTTTACACGGGACTAGCGGGGGGCAATGAGCAGTTCTTC. This sequence encodes CASSFYTGLAGGNEQFF.

This chain uses TRBV7-9 with TRBJ1-5, with a tentative D call TRBD1 (5 bases). This CDR3 has 15 residues. V was cut by 2 bases and J by 6 bases, with 14 bases left in between. Germline V gene lookup returns CDR1 SEHNR and CDR2 FQNEAQ (reference sequence). The CDR3 sequence is CASSLSGDGGQPQHF. The CDR3 region has the DNA TGTGCCAGCAGCTTATCGGGGGACGGGGGTCAGCCCCAGCATTTT.

CDR3 residues: CASSFNRVMNTEAFF. CDR3 DNA sequence: TGTGCCAGCAGTTTCAACAGGGTTATGAACACTGAAGCTTTCTTT. The chain has TRBV6-6 and TRBJ1-1; D is perhaps TRBD1 (6 bases). The CDR3 spans 15 residues. Trimming stripped 4 bases from V and 0 bases from J, with 12 bases between. Germline assignment: CDR1 MNHNY and CDR2 SVGAGI (reference sequence).

The chain has TRBV12-3 or TRBV12-4 and TRBJ2-6; D possibly corresponds to TRBD1 (6 bases). Trimming stripped 8 bases from V and 7 bases from J, with 12 bases between. This CDR3 has 13 amino acids. In DNA, the CDR3 is TGTGCCAGCCGCTGGACAGAAGCCAACGTCCTGACTTTC. Translated: CASRWTEANVLTF.

The gene calls are TRBV3-1 (or the pseudogene TRBV3-2) and TRBJ1-2, with 8 bases fitting TRBD1. Germline values: CDR1 LGHDT, CDR2 YNNKEL (reference sequence). The CDR3 contains 15 residues. Losses at the gene ends were 1 base for V and 5 bases for J; bases not matched to a gene: 6. In nucleotides, the CDR3 is TGTGCCAGCAGCCAAGTTCAGGGGGCAAGGTATGGCTACACCTTC. Amino acids: CASSQVQGARYGYTF.

The chain uses TRBV5-5 and TRBJ1-6, with D maybe TRBD1 (5 bases). V lost 5 bases and J lost 7, with 16 bases in between. Per germline, CDR1 SGHKS and CDR2 YYEKEE (reference sequence). CDR3 length: 15 amino acids. The CDR3 DNA is TGTGCCAGCAGACCTACCGTTGGGGGGAATTCACCCCTCCACTTT. Amino acids: CASRPTVGGNSPLHF.

The rearrangement links TRBV21-1 to TRBJ1-5. TRBV21-1 represents a pseudogene. The CDR3 runs 14 residues. The CDR3 loop is CAHIPGGLRQPQHF. CDR3 in DNA: TGTGCCCACATACCGGGGGGTCTTCGACAGCCCCAGCATTTT.

Only one count was recorded for this clone. The rearrangement links TRBV7-6 to TRBJ2-6; D call uncertain. Germline V gene lookup returns CDR1 SGHVS and CDR2 FNYEAQ. V was clipped by 5 bases and J by 0 bases, with 8 bases between them. The CDR3 length is 15 residues. The CDR3 DNA is TGTGCCAGCAGCCTTCAACACTCTGGGGCCAACGTCCTGACTTTC. Translating it yields CASSLQHSGANVLTF.

The V gene is TRBV30, the J gene TRBJ2-2, with TRBD1 matching over 8 bases. This CDR3 region has 15 residues. The V gene's germline CDR1 is GTSNPN and CDR2 SVGIG (reference sequence). The ends lost 3 bases at V and 3 bases at J; junction bases unmatched: 6. CDR3 sequence (DNA): TGTGCCTGGAGAGGGCAGGGGGCGCACACCGGGGAGCTGTTTTTT. It translates to CAWRGQGAHTGELFF.

The V call is TRBV28, the J call TRBJ2-5; TRBD1 matches 9 bases. Germline-derived CDR1 and CDR2 are MDHEN and SYDVKM. Losses at the gene ends were 2 bases for V and 5 bases for J; bases not matched to a gene: 6. The CDR3 has 15 residues. The CDR3 protein is CASSLGGQGLETQYF. CDR3 sequence (DNA): TGTGCCAGCAGTTTAGGCGGACAGGGGTTGGAGACCCAGTACTTC.

The rearrangement uses TRBV7-8 and TRBJ1-5; weak D call: TRBD1 (5 bases). CDR3 length equals 15 residues. Germline assignment: CDR1 SGHVS and CDR2 FQNEAQ. Trimming stripped 1 base from V and 6 bases from J, with 13 bases between. In DNA form, the CDR3 reads TGTGCCAGCAGCTTAGAAACAGGAACAGTTCAGCCCCAGCATTTT. It encodes CASSLETGTVQPQHF.

V and J are TRBV13 and TRBJ1-2; TRBD1 matches at 7 bases. The CDR3 is 13 residues long. The germline V gene has CDR1 PRHDT and CDR2 FYEKMQ (reference sequence). J gave up 4 bases and V 4 bases, and 3 bases lay outside the gene matches. As DNA, the CDR3 is TGTGCCAGCAGCTCGGACAGGTCCTATGGCTACACCTTC. Protein product: CASSSDRSYGYTF.

The chain recombines TRBV7-9 with TRBJ2-1; perhaps TRBD2 as D (5 bases). Germline CDR1 SEHNR, CDR2 FQNEAQ (reference sequence). This CDR3 is 13 amino acids long. Trimming stripped 1 base from V and 4 bases from J, with 5 bases between. Here the CDR3 reads CASSLERYNEQFF. As DNA, the CDR3 is TGTGCCAGCAGCTTAGAGCGGTACAATGAGCAGTTCTTC.

The CDR3 DNA sequence: TGTGCCAGTAGTATCGTCATAGGGGGAAACTATGGCTACACCTTC. Amino acid sequence: CASSIVIGGNYGYTF. V gene TRBV19 combines with J gene TRBJ1-2; maybe TRBD1 (6 bases). Germline V gene data show CDR1 as LNHDA and CDR2 as SQIVND (reference sequence). The CDR3 totals 15 residues. Trimming took off 3 bases at V and 2 bases at J, with 13 bases between the two ends.

A few counts support this clone. The chain carries TRBV2 and TRBJ1-1, with D possibly TRBD1 on 5 matching bases. The germline CDR1 and CDR2 sequences are SNHLY and FYNNEI. Deletions cut 2 bases from V and 2 bases from J, with 9 bases between. The CDR3 has 14 residues. The CDR3 DNA reads as TGTGCCAGCAGTGAACGGGGGATCAACACTGAAGCTTTCTTT. Translation: CASSERGINTEAFF.

This chain joins TRBV11-3 and TRBJ1-2; TRBD1 matches at 7 bases. The junction had 0 bases not matched to a gene; V was cut back by 1 base and J by 4 bases. This CDR3 comprises 13 residues. CDR1 and CDR2 from the germline V gene are SGHNT and YENEEA. The DNA of the CDR3 is TGTGCCAGCAGCTTAGCAGGGGGCTATGGCTACACCTTC. This translates into CASSLAGGYGYTF.